This T cell receptor (beta chain) was documented in a study of cytomegalovirus exposure and HLA in healthy donors. Overall study results and limits: Most of the CMV-associated TCR beta chains (in a later analysis) appeared to be HLA-restricted.

The ends were cut back, 1 base at V and 1 base at J, with 8 bases in the middle. The germline V gene has CDR1 SGHTA and CDR2 FQGNSA. The CDR3 spans 14 residues. In regard to this clone: As yet, its antigen is unknown.

Primers: 60 Vbeta forward and 13 Jbeta reverse. Repertoires were generated with immunoSEQ multiplex PCR, while TCRdb's copy carries only in-frame clones and drops some. This repertoire includes roughly 140,000 clones. The receptor comes from a man in his forties or fifties in good health and CMV-seronegative. The chain combines TRBV7-2 with TRBJ2-7; D not certain. The sample comprised PBMCs. The CDR3 protein is CASSLGLSSYEQYF. CDR3 DNA: TGTGCCAGCAGCTTAGGTTTATCGTCCTACGAGCAGTACTTC.